The 16 T cell receptor beta chains below all came from one sample that was sequenced in a study of human T cells and chemical hapten exposure. As for time point: patch test 2, 6 weeks after DPC sensitization. Treatment noted: therapeutic diphenylcyclopropenone sensitization with weekly scalp DPC. One entry per CDR3 protein, called by TCRdb with MiXCR from the RACE reads. Of 85,000 to 100,000 distinct CDR3 sequences listed, approximately 10% were seen once; the top ten hold roughly 2%. Material: whole blood, obtained in connection with sensitization to the hapten diphenylcyclopropenone (DPC). The receptors here all came from a man aged 40-50 years with alopecia areata. Some clones in this sample may be carry-over from other donors' samples.

The gene calls are TRBV5-4 and TRBJ1-2; unclear D gene. CDR1 SGHNT and CDR2 YYREEE come from the germline V gene (reference sequence). CDR3 length equals 17 residues. Trimming removed 2 bases at V and 3 bases at J, with 20 bases between. The CDR3 loop reads CASSLPGRKERDYGYTF. The DNA for the CDR3 is TGTGCCAGCAGCTTACCGGGCAGGAAAGAACGGGACTATGGCTACACCTTC.

This clonotype has only a few counts. The rearrangement joins TRBV29-1 to TRBJ1-2; the D gene is possibly TRBD1 (5 bases). The CDR3 covers 13 residues. Trimming cost V 6 bases and J 1 base, with 12 bases left between them. Germline CDR1 is SQVTM and CDR2 is ANQGSEA. CDR3 region: CSVRDPVNYGYTF. The CDR3 coding sequence is TGCAGCGTCAGGGATCCGGTTAACTATGGCTACACCTTC.

The chain joins TRBV3-1 to TRBJ1-3; D is unresolved. V was cut by 1 base and J by 2 bases, with 9 bases left in between. CDR3 length: 15 residues. The germline V gene has CDR1 LGHDT and CDR2 YNNKEL (reference sequence). The CDR3 coding sequence is TGTGCCAGCAGCCAAGGGCGGGGAACTGGAAACACCATATATTTT. It is translated as CASSQGRGTGNTIYF.

The rearrangement links TRBV4-1 to TRBJ2-2; the D gene is possibly TRBD2 (6 bases). This CDR3 is built from 16 residues. Trimming removed 1 base at V and 6 bases at J, with 15 bases between. In germline, CDR1 is MGHRA, CDR2 YSYEKL. The CDR3 coding sequence is TGCGCCAGCAGCCAAGCCTTAGGGGCGGGACCCGGGGAGCTGTTTTTT. Its translation is CASSQALGAGPGELFF.

This clonotype showed up many times. V is TRBV5-4 and J is TRBJ1-3, with D possibly matching TRBD1 (5 bases). The CDR3 sequence is 14 residues long. The V gene's germline CDR1 is SGHNT and CDR2 YYREEE (reference sequence). Trimming removed 4 bases at V and 4 bases at J, with 12 bases between. The CDR3 nucleotides are TGTGCCAGCAGCCATGACAGCATGGGAAACACCATATATTTT. This encodes CASSHDSMGNTIYF.

This clonotype was seen a handful of times. The chain links TRBV28 to TRBJ2-7; D remains unclear. Germline CDR1 MDHEN, CDR2 SYDVKM. The CDR3 is 13 residues long. The V and J ends lost 2 bases and 6 bases respectively, with 11 bases between them. This CDR3 is CASSLLPPVEQYF. The CDR3 bases are TGTGCCAGCAGTTTACTACCCCCGGTCGAGCAGTACTTC. Drawing the rest from reference TRBV28 and TRBJ2-7, the complete variable domain is DVKVTQSSRYLVKRTGEKVFLECVQDMDHENMFWYRQDPGLGLRLIYFSYDVKMKEKGDIPEGYSVSREKKERFSLILESASTNQTSMYLCASSLLPPVEQYFGPGTRLTVT.

This clonotype was seen a few times. This chain joins TRBV19 and TRBJ2-1, with D unresolved. The CDR3 runs to 14 residues. V was pared by 3 bases and J by 1 base, with 7 bases between. Germline V gene lookup returns CDR1 LNHDA and CDR2 SQIVND (reference sequence). Written as DNA, the CDR3 is TGTGCCAGTAGTATCCCCGGGTCCTACAATGAGCAGTTCTTC. It is translated as CASSIPGSYNEQFF. Supplemented by reference TRBV19 and TRBJ2-1, the full variable domain reads DGGITQSPKYLFRKEGQNVTLSCEQNLNHDAMYWYRQDPGQGLRLIYYSQIVNDFQKGDIAEGYSVSREKKESFPLTVTSAQKNPTAFYLCASSIPGSYNEQFFGPGTRLTVL.

The rearrangement links TRBV7-3 to TRBJ2-1, with D possibly being TRBD2 (6 bases). Trimming took 2 bases from V and 0 from J, leaving 8 bases between them. Looked up from germline, CDR1 is SGHTA and CDR2 is FQGTGA. The CDR3 contains 15 residues. DNA for the CDR3: TGTGCCAGCAGCTTAGACGGGAGCTCCTACAATGAGCAGTTCTTC. It translates to CASSLDGSSYNEQFF. Complete variable domain (other parts from reference TRBV7-3 and TRBJ2-1): GAGVSQTPSNKVTEKGKYVELRCDPISGHTALYWYRQSLGQGPEFLIYFQGTGAADDSGLPNDRFFAVRPEGSVSTLKIQRTERGDSAVYLCASSLDGSSYNEQFFGPGTRLTVL.

V gene TRBV6-2 or TRBV6-3 combines with J gene TRBJ1-1; D remains unclear. CDR1 is MNHEY and CDR2 is SVGEGT in the germline V gene. This CDR3 region has 14 residues. V was pared by 8 bases and J by 0 bases, with 13 bases between. CDR3 nucleotide sequence: TGTGCCAGCTTACAGTCATGGTTGAACACTGAAGCTTTCTTT. This sequence encodes CASLQSWLNTEAFF.

Here the CDR3 DNA reads TGTGCCAGCGGGATACAGGGGGCCGCTCAGCCCCAGCATTTT. Protein product: CASGIQGAAQPQHF. The chain uses TRBV6-2 or TRBV6-3 and TRBJ1-5; 9 bases fit TRBD1. The V gene end was trimmed by 8 bases and the J gene end by 6 bases; junction bases not matched to a gene: 8. The CDR3 extends over 14 amino acids. The germline V gene encodes CDR1 MNHEY and CDR2 SVGEGT.

This clonotype has only a few counts. V gene TRBV24-1 combines with J gene TRBJ2-7; a possible D gene is TRBD1 (6 bases). V lost 3 bases and J lost 0, with 11 bases in between. The CDR3 runs to 15 residues. Germline values: CDR1 KGHDR, CDR2 SFDVKD. The DNA of the CDR3 is TGTGCCACCAGTGATCCCGGACAGTCCTCCTACGAGCAGTACTTC. Translating gives CATSDPGQSSYEQYF.

This clonotype was recorded a few times. The chain has TRBV7-9 and TRBJ2-1, with 9 nucleotides matching TRBD2. V was clipped by 1 base and J by 5 bases; unmatched bases: 6. CDR1 and CDR2 (germline): SEHNR, FQNEAQ (reference sequence). This CDR3 is 16 amino acids long. The CDR3 nucleotides are TGTGCCAGCAGCTTAGGGGCGGGAGGGCCCCACAATGAGCAGTTCTTC. It is translated as CASSLGAGGPHNEQFF.

The chain has TRBV6-2 or TRBV6-3 and TRBJ2-7; D gene unclear. The CDR3 has 16 residues. The germline CDR1 and CDR2 sequences are MNHEY and SVGEGT. V was clipped by 4 bases and J by 4 bases, with 20 bases between them. CDR3: CASSSTRPRHAYEQYV. The DNA for the CDR3 is TGTGCCAGCAGTTCCACCCGGCCCCGTCACGCTTACGAGCAGTACGTC.

There are a few counts of this clonotype. The chain has TRBV6-5 and TRBJ2-7, with D tentatively TRBD1 (5 bases). V was cut by 6 bases and J by 1 base, with 13 bases left in between. Per germline, CDR1 MNHEY and CDR2 SVGAGI. CDR3 length equals 14 residues. The CDR3 region is CASSPYQGSYEQYV. CDR3 nucleotides: TGTGCCAGCAGCCCCTACCAGGGTTCCTACGAGCAGTACGTC.

This clonotype has only a few counts. The chain is built from TRBV11-2 and TRBJ1-6, with D uncertain. This CDR3 is built from 17 residues. V lost 6 bases, J lost 7 bases, and 22 bases lay in between. Looked up from germline, CDR1 is SGHAT and CDR2 is FQNNGV. The CDR3 region is CASSLPLGSLGNSPLHF. The CDR3 DNA reads TGTGCCAGCAGTCTACCCTTAGGGAGTTTGGGGAATTCACCCCTCCACTTT. The full variable domain, in which reference TRBV11-2 and TRBJ1-6 provide the parts outside the CDR3, is EAGVAQSPRYKIIEKRQSVAFWCNPISGHATLYWYQQILGQGPKLLIQFQNNGVVDDSQLPKDRFSAERLKGVDSTLKIQPAKLEDSAVYLCASSLPLGSLGNSPLHFGNGTRLTVT.

This clonotype showed up just a few times. CDR3 DNA sequence: TGCAGTATACTAAGTCTAGCGGGAGACAATGAGCAGTTCTTC. It specifies CSILSLAGDNEQFF. The V and J genes are TRBV20-1 and TRBJ2-1; 10 bases agree with TRBD2. CDR1 is DFQATT, CDR2 SNEGSKA, per germline (reference sequence). The CDR3 consists of 14 residues. The V segment lost 8 bases and the J segment 5 bases; nucleotides outside the gene matches: 9.